One T cell receptor (beta chain) is described in this entry. The antigen remains unidentified. There are 14 residues in the CDR3. V was cut by 8 bases and J by 5 bases, with 17 bases left in between. Germline-derived CDR1 and CDR2 are SEHNR and FQNEAQ (reference sequence). The table came from immunoSEQ multiplex PCR; TCRdb's copy has only in-frame clones and leaves some out. The table includes approximately 4,300 clones, almost 85% detected once. H&E slides confirmed each diagnosis, reviewed by two pathologists independently. These data originate in a study of immune evolution from preneoplasia to lung adenocarcinoma. Whole-study findings and limits: Top clone share appeared to fall from AAH through AIS, MIA, adenocarcinoma.

This chain uses TRBV7-9 with TRBJ2-3; TRBD2 might be the D (6 bases). What was sequenced was FFPE lung adenocarcinoma in situ tissue. This receptor was taken from a person aged 65-85 years with lung adenocarcinoma. The DNA of the CDR3 is TGTGCCAGCGGTCCCCCCTGGGGGGTAGATACGCAGTATTTT. Its translation is CASGPPWGVDTQYF.